This T cell receptor (beta chain) was sequenced in a study of molecular identifiers for immune sequencing clone quantification. Broader study findings: Barcode sharing among identical TCR molecules could make large clones appear smaller.

Sorting selected naive CD8 T cells with a CD8+CD4-CCR7+CD45RA+ phenotype. TCRdb re-called the PCR reads with MiXCR, one entry per CDR3 protein. The sample lists around 480,000 distinct CDR3 sequences; around 23% were seen once. The sample holds a few counts of this clonotype. Its antigen is unidentified. The sample taken for sequencing was naive CD8+ T cells from blood, with Jurkat cell RNA spiked in. Subset noted: FACS-sorted CD8+CD4-CCR7+CD45RA+ naive T cells. This sequence originates from a human donor in good health. Some libraries in this study had Jurkat cell RNA spiked in.

CDR3 loop: CASSLATGTVREQYF. CDR3 coding DNA: TGTGCCAGCAGTTTAGCCACAGGGACAGTAAGGGAGCAGTACTTC. V and J are TRBV12-3 or TRBV12-4 and TRBJ2-7, with 7 bases aligning to TRBD1. The CDR3 has 15 residues. With V trimmed by 0 bases and J by 7 bases, 9 bases remained unmatched.